The 10 T cell receptor beta chains below all came from one sample that was sequenced in a study of T-cell memory formation after mild COVID-19. Each CDR3 protein is one row after TCRdb ran MiXCR on the 5' RACE reads. The sample lists about 470,000 distinct CDR3 sequences; about 18% were seen once. Sequenced: PBMCs or a T cell subset sorted from them (not recorded which). Receptor source: an adult woman who had mild COVID-19 (a few samples of this study predate the infection). Cell type and time point are not known.

The V and J genes are TRBV9 and TRBJ2-7, with a possible D match to TRBD2 (5 bases). Trimming removed 0 bases from V and 3 bases from J, with 10 bases in between. The V gene's germline CDR1 is SGDLS and CDR2 YYNGEE. The CDR3 has 14 residues. CDR3 in amino acids: CASSVDSGFYEQYF. CDR3 sequence (DNA): TGTGCCAGCAGCGTAGATTCGGGGTTCTACGAGCAGTACTTC.

The rearrangement joins TRBV27 to TRBJ2-7, with TRBD1 as a possible D gene (5 bases). The CDR3 is 14 residues long. Trimming took off 1 base at V and 0 bases at J, with 7 bases between the two ends. Per the germline V gene, CDR1 is MNHEY and CDR2 is SMNVEV (reference sequence). In nucleotides, the CDR3 is TGTGCCAGCAGTTTATGTCAGGGCTCCTACGAGCAGTACTTC. Residues: CASSLCQGSYEQYF.

At least ten counts were recorded for this clonotype. The CDR3 coding sequence is TGTGCCAGCAGCTTAGAATCAGGGGGGATCCGAAATGAGCAGTTCTTC. Translating gives CASSLESGGIRNEQFF. This sequence joins TRBV7-6 and TRBJ2-1; weak D call: TRBD1 (7 bases). The CDR3 spans 16 residues. Trimming left V 1 base short and J 7 bases short, with 17 bases between. CDR1 and CDR2 (germline): SGHVS, FNYEAQ.

This clonotype was seen a handful of times. The DNA of the CDR3 is TGTGCCTGGAGTACGGGACAGGGCCAAGAGACCCAGTACTTC. This sequence encodes CAWSTGQGQETQYF. This chain uses TRBV30 with TRBJ2-5; 9 bases fit TRBD1. Germline lookup yields CDR1 GTSNPN and CDR2 SVGIG (reference sequence). The CDR3 has 14 residues. With 2 bases clipped from V and 1 base from J, the junction kept 2 bases outside the gene matches.

The chain carries TRBV7-3 and TRBJ2-3; D perhaps matches TRBD2 (5 bases). Deletions cut 2 bases from V and 2 bases from J, with 11 bases between. CDR3 length: 15 amino acids. Per germline, CDR1 SGHTA and CDR2 FQGTGA. Written as DNA, the CDR3 is TGTGCCAGCAGCTTACGGGATGGATACACAGATACGCAGTATTTT. Translation: CASSLRDGYTDTQYF.

The chain joins TRBV11-2 to TRBJ2-3, with 10 bases identical to TRBD1. This CDR3 comprises 15 residues. With 3 bases clipped from V and 4 bases from J, the junction kept 4 bases outside the gene matches. In germline, CDR1 is SGHAT, CDR2 FQNNGV. The chain's CDR3 is CASSLTGGASDTQYF. The CDR3 region has the DNA TGTGCCAGCAGCTTGACAGGGGGCGCGTCAGATACGCAGTATTTT.

The V and J genes are TRBV5-1 and TRBJ2-7; D call uncertain. Trimming took 0 bases from V and 3 from J, leaving 10 bases between them. CDR3 length equals 14 residues. Germline CDR1 is SGHRS and CDR2 is YFSETQ. The DNA of the CDR3 is TGCGCCAGCAGCTTGGAAGGCGCTGGCTACGAGCAGTACTTC. Translating it yields CASSLEGAGYEQYF.

CDR3 loop: CASSSTGRDQPQHF. Written as DNA, the CDR3 is TGTGCCAGCAGTTCTACAGGGAGGGATCAGCCCCAGCATTTT. The chain recombines TRBV12-3 or TRBV12-4 with TRBJ1-5, with TRBD1 as a possible D gene (6 bases). CDR3 length equals 14 residues. Trimming removed 4 bases at V and 5 bases at J, with 12 bases between.

This rearrangement joins TRBV14 to TRBJ2-1, with 10 positions matching TRBD2. V shed 4 bases, J shed 7 bases, and the junction held 10 bases outside the gene matches. The CDR3 is made up of 16 amino acids. CDR1 is SGHDN, CDR2 FVKESK, per germline. Written as DNA, the CDR3 is TGTGCCAGCAGCCCACAGCGGGAGGGCCTGCGGAATGAGCAGTTCTTC. Its translation is CASSPQREGLRNEQFF.

This clonotype has more than one count but fewer than ten. The rearrangement links TRBV7-6 to TRBJ1-5; D not resolved. Trimming left V 5 bases short and J 0 bases short, with 14 bases between. This CDR3 is 16 amino acids long. Germline V gene sequence: CDR1 SGHVS, CDR2 FNYEAQ. For the CDR3, the DNA is TGTGCCAGCAGCGCCGCCACCGGGCCTAGCAATCAGCCCCAGCATTTT. Its protein is CASSAATGPSNQPQHF.